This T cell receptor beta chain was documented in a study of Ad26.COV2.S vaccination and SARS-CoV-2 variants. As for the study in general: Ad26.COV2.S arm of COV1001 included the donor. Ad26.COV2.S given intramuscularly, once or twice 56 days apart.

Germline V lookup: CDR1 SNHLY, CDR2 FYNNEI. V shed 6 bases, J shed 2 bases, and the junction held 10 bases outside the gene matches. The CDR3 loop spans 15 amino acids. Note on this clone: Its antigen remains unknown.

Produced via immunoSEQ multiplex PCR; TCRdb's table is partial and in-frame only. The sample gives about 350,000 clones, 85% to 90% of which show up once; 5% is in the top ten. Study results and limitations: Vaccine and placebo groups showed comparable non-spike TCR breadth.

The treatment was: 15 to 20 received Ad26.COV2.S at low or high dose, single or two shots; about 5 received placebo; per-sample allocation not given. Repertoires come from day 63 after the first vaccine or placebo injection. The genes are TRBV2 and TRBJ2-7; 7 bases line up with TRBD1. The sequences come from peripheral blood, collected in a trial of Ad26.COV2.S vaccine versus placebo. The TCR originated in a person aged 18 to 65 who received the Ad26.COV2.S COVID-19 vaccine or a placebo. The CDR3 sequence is CASSVTGFGAYEQYF. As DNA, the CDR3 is TGTGCCAGCAGCGTGACAGGGTTTGGAGCCTACGAGCAGTACTTC. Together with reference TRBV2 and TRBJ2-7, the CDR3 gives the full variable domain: EPEVTQTPSHQVTQMGQEVILRCVPISNHLYFYWYRQILGQKVEFLVSFYNNEISEKSEIFDDQFSVERPDGSNFTLKIRSTKLEDSAMYFCASSVTGFGAYEQYFGPGTRLTVT.